A selection of T cell receptor beta chains follows, all from one sample in a study of blood T cells in healthy people across ages. TCRdb redid the calling of the 5' RACE reads with MiXCR, one entry per CDR3 protein. The repertoire holds around 1,800,000 distinct CDR3 sequences, with roughly two fifths as singletons. Sequences were obtained from blood. The receptors come from a human donor in good health. CDR3s include the opening cysteine and the closing phenylalanine or tryptophan. D genes are given only for firm matches. The listing skips clone size in some rows; elsewhere it reads once, few, many or a size class.

v_call	clone_size	j_call	d_call	cdr3_aa	cdr3_nt
TRBV5-1	NA	TRBJ1-2	NA	CASISGEGHDYGYTF	TGCGCCAGCATCTCGGGGGAGGGGCACGACTATGGCTACACCTTC
TRBV21-1	few	TRBJ2-3	NA	CASSKSRTQRGPADTQYF	TGTGCCAGCAGCAAAAGCCGGACTCAGCGGGGGCCCGCAGATACGCAGTATTTT
TRBV2	NA	TRBJ2-1	TRBD1	CASSGTGSYPSSYNEQFF	TGTGCCAGCAGCGGGACAGGATCATATCCGAGCTCCTACAATGAGCAGTTCTTC
TRBV5-6	many	TRBJ1-2	NA	CASSSLYYGYTF	TGTGCCAGCAGCTCCCTCTACTATGGCTACACCTTC
TRBV9	NA	TRBJ1-1	TRBD1	CASSLTGGVMNTEAFF	TGTGCCAGCAGCCTCACAGGGGGAGTTATGAACACTGAAGCTTTCTTT
TRBV10-3	few	TRBJ1-2	NA	CAISGPKDRIPNYGYTF	TGTGCCATCAGTGGTCCAAAGGACAGAATTCCTAACTATGGCTACACCTTC
TRBV6-1	NA	TRBJ1-2	NA	CASSEEGGGYYGYTF	TGTGCCAGCAGTGAAGAGGGAGGGGGGTACTATGGCTACACCTTC
TRBV7-2	NA	TRBJ1-1	NA	CASSSGVGEDTEAFF	TGTGCCAGCAGCTCGGGGGTAGGGGAGGACACTGAAGCTTTCTTT
TRBV9	once	TRBJ2-3	NA	CVSSGGRTDTQYF	TGTGTCAGCAGTGGAGGGCGCACAGATACGCAGTATTTT
TRBV12-3/TRBV12-4	few	TRBJ1-1	NA	CASSLIGGYEAFF	TGTGCCAGCAGCCTCATCGGGGGTTATGAAGCTTTCTTT
TRBV27	once	TRBJ2-7	TRBD2	CASSSRLSGGRFYEQYF	TGTGCCAGCAGTTCACGACTCAGCGGGGGGCGCTTCTACGAGCAGTACTTC
TRBV20-1	NA	TRBJ2-7	NA	CSARDWGYHYEQYF	TGCAGTGCTAGAGATTGGGGTTACCATTACGAGCAGTACTTC
TRBV5-1	NA	TRBJ2-7	TRBD2	CASSAGELAGEVEQYF	TGCGCCAGCAGCGCGGGGGAGCTAGCGGGGGAGGTCGAGCAGTACTTC
TRBV25-1	NA	TRBJ1-1	NA	CASSEYFPSGADTEAFF	TGTGCCAGCAGTGAATATTTTCCCTCGGGGGCCGACACTGAAGCTTTCTTT
TRBV20-1	NA	TRBJ1-5	NA	CSASPGRNQPQHF	TGCAGTGCTTCACCTGGACGCAATCAGCCCCAGCATTTT
TRBV29-1	NA	TRBJ1-2	NA	CSAVGYGNGYTF	TGCAGCGCTGTTGGGTATGGGAATGGCTACACCTTC
TRBV5-1	once	TRBJ2-5	TRBD2	CASNGGGYNQETQYF	TGCGCCAGCAACGGCGGGGGATACAACCAAGAGACCCAGTACTTC
TRBV7-6	few	TRBJ2-7	NA	CASSPTPGQSSYEQYF	TGTGCCAGCAGCCCTACCCCGGGACAAAGCTCCTACGAGCAGTACTTC
TRBV6-5	NA	TRBJ1-5	TRBD1	CASSYGNPLQGWHF	TGTGCCAGCAGTTATGGAAACCCGTTACAGGGGTGGCATTTT
TRBV28	NA	TRBJ1-1	NA	CASRSPGEYTEAFF	TGTGCCAGCAGATCACCAGGGGAATACACTGAAGCTTTCTTT
TRBV7-2	few	TRBJ1-4	NA	CASSLEAVGEKLFF	TGTGCCAGCAGCTTAGAGGCAGTTGGTGAAAAACTGTTTTTT
TRBV29-1	few	TRBJ2-7	NA	CSARGGGDTRYEQYF	TGCAGCGCTCGGGGAGGCGGGGATACTAGGTACGAGCAGTACTTC
TRBV4-1	NA	TRBJ1-1	TRBD1	CASSQAGTGASAFF	TGCGCCAGCAGCCAGGCCGGGACAGGGGCCTCGGCTTTCTTT
TRBV12-3/TRBV12-4	many	TRBJ2-2	NA	CASSFHTGELFF	TGTGCCAGCAGTTTTCACACCGGGGAGCTGTTTTTT